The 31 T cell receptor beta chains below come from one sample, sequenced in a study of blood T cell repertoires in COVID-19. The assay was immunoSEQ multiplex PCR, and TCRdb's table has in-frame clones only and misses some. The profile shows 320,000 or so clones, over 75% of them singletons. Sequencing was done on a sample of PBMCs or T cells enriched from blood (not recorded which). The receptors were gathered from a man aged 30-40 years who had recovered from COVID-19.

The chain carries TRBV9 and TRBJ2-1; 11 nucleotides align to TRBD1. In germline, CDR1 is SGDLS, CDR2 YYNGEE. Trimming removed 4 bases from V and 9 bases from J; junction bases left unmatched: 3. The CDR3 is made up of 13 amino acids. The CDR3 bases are TGTGCCAGCAGCTTGGGACAGGGGGGTGAGCAGTTCTTC. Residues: CASSLGQGGEQFF.

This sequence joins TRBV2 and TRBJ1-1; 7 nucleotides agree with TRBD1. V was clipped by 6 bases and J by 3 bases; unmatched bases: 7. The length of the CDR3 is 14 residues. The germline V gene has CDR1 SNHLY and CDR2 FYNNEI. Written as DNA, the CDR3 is TGTGCCAGCAGCAACCCACAGGGGTACACTGAAGCTTTCTTT. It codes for CASSNPQGYTEAFF.

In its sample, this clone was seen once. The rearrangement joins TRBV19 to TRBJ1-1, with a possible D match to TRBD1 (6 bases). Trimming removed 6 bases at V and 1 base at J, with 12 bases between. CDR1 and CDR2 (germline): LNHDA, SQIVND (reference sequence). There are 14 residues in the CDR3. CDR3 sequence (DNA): TGTGCCAGTAGCCACGGACAGACGAACACTGAAGCTTTCTTT. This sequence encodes CASSHGQTNTEAFF.

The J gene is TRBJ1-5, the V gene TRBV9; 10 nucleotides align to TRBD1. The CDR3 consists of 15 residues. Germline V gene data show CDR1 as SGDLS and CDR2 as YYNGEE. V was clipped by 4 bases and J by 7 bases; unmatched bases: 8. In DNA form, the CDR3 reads TGTGCCAGCAGCCCCGGGACAGGGGTTCTCCAGCCCCAGCATTTT. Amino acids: CASSPGTGVLQPQHF.

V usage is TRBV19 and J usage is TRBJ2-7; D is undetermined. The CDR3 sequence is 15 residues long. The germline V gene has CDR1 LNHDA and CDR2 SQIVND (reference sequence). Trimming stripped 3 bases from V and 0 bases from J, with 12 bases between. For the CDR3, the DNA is TGTGCCAGTAGTATCGTGGCCAGGTCCTCCTACGAGCAGTACTTC. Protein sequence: CASSIVARSSYEQYF.

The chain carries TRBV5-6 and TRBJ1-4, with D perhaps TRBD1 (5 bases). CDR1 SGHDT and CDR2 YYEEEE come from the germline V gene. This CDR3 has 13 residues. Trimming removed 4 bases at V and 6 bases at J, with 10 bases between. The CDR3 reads CASSQGLDEKLFF. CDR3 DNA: TGTGCCAGCAGCCAGGGCCTAGATGAAAAACTGTTTTTT. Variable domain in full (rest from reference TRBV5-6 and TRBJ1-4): DAGVTQSPTHLIKTRGQQVTLRCSPKSGHDTVSWYQQALGQGPQFIFQYYEEEERQRGNFPDRFSGHQFPNYSSELNVNALLLGDSALYLCASSQGLDEKLFFGSGTQLSVL.

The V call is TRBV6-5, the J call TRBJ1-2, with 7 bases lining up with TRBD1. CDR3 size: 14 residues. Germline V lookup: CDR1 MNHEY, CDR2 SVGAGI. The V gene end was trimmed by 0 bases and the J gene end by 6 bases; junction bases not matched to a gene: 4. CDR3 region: CASSYSNRGHGYTF. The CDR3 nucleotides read TGTGCCAGCAGTTACTCTAACAGGGGACATGGCTACACCTTC.

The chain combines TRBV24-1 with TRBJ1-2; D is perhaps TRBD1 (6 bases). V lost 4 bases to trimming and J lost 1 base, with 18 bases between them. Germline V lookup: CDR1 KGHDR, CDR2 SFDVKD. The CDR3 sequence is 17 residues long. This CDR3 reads CATSESPYRAGNYGYTF. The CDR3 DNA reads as TGTGCCACCAGTGAGTCACCCTACAGGGCCGGTAACTATGGCTACACCTTC.

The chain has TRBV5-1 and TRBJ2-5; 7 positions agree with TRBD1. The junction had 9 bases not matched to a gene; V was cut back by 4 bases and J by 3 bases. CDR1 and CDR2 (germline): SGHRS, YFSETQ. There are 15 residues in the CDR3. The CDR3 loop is CASSLTDRVEETQYF. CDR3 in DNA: TGCGCCAGCAGCCTCACCGACAGGGTAGAAGAGACCCAGTACTTC.

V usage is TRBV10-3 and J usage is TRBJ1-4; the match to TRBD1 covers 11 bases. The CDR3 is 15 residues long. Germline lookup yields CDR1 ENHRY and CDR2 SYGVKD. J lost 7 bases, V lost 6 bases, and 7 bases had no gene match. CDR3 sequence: CAISRTGGTSEKLFF. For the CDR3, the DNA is TGTGCCATCAGCCGGACAGGGGGCACTTCTGAAAAACTGTTTTTT.

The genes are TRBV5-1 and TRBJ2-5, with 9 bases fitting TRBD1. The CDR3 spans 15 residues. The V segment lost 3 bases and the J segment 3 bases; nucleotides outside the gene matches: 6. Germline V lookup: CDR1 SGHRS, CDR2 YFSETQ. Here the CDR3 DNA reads TGCGCCAGCAGCTCCCGGGACAGGGCCGAAGAGACCCAGTACTTC. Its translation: CASSSRDRAEETQYF.

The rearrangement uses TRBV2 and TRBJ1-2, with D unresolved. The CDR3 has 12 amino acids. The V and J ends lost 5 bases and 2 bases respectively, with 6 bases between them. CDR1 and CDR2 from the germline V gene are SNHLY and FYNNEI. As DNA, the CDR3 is TGTGCCAGCAGTAGAGGGAACTATGGCTACACCTTC. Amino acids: CASSRGNYGYTF.

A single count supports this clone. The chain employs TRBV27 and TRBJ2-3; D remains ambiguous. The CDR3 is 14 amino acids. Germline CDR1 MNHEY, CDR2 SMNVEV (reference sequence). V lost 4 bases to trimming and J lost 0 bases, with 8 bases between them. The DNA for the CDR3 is TGTGCCAGCAGTTATAGCTCTAGCACAGATACGCAGTATTTT. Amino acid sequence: CASSYSSSTDTQYF.

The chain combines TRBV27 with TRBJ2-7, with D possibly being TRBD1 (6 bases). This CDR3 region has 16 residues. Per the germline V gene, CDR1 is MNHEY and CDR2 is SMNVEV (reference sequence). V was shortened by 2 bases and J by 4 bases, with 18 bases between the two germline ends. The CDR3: CASSLNAGTTSYEQYF. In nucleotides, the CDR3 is TGTGCCAGCAGTTTAAACGCCGGGACAACCTCTTACGAGCAGTACTTC.

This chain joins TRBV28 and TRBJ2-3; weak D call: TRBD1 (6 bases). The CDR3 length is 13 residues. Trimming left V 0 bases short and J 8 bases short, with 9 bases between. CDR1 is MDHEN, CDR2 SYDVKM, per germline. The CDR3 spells CASSLWGAPTQYF. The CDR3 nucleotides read TGTGCCAGCAGTTTATGGGGGGCTCCTACGCAGTATTTT.

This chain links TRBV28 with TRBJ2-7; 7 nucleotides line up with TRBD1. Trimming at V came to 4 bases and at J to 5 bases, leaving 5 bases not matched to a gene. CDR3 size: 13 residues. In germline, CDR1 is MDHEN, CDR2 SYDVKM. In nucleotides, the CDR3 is TGTGCCAGCAGTTCCGGGACAGCTAACGAGCAGTACTTC. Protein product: CASSSGTANEQYF.

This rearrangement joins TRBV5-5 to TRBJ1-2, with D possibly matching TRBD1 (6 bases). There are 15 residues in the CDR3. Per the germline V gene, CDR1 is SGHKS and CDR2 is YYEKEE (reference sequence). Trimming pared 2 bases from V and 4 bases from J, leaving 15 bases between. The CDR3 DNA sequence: TGTGCCAGCAGCTTTCGGCAGGGGTCGAGCTATGGCTACACCTTC. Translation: CASSFRQGSSYGYTF.

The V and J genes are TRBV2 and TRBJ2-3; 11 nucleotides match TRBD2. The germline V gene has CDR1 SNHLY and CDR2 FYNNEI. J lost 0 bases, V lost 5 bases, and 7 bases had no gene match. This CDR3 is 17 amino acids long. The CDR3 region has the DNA TGTGCCAGCAGTCAAACAGCTAGCGGGGGGAGCACAGATACGCAGTATTTT. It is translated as CASSQTASGGSTDTQYF. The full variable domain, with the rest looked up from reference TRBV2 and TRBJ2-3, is EPEVTQTPSHQVTQMGQEVILRCVPISNHLYFYWYRQILGQKVEFLVSFYNNEISEKSEIFDDQFSVERPDGSNFTLKIRSTKLEDSAMYFCASSQTASGGSTDTQYFGPGTRLTVL.

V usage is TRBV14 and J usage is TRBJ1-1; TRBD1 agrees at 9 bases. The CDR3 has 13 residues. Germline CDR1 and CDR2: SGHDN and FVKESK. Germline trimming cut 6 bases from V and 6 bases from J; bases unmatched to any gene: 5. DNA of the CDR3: TGTGCCAGCAGTGCGGGACAGGGACCTGAAGCTTTCTTT. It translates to CASSAGQGPEAFF.

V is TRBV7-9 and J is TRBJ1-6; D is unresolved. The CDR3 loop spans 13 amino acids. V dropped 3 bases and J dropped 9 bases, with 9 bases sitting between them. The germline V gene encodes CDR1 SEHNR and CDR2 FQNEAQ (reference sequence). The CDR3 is CASSFGVGSPLHF. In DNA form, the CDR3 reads TGTGCCAGCAGCTTCGGGGTCGGTTCACCCCTCCACTTT.

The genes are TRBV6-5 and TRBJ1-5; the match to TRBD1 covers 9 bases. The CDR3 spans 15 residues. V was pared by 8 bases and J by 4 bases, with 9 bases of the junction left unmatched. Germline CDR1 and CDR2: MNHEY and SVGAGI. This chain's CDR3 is CASDKQGARNQPQHF. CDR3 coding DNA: TGTGCCAGCGACAAACAGGGGGCTCGTAATCAGCCCCAGCATTTT.

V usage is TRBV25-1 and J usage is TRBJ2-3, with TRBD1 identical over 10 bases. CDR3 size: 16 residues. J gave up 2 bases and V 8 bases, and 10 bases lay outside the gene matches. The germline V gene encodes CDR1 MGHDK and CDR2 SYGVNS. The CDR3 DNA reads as TGTGCCAGCTCCAATACCGGGACAGGGGACACAGATACGCAGTATTTT. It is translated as CASSNTGTGDTDTQYF.

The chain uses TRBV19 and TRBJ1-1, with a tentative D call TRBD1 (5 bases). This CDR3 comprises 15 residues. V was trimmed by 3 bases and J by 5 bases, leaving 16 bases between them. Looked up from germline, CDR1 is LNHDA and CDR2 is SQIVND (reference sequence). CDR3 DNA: TGTGCCAGTAGTATCGGGGGAGGGAGGTTGACTGAAGCTTTCTTT. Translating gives CASSIGGGRLTEAFF.

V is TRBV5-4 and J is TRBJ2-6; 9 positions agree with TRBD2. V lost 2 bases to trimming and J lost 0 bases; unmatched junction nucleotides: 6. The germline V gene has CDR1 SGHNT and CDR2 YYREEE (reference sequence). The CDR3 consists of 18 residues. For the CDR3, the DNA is TGTGCCAGCAGCTTCGGTAGCGGGGGCCACTCTGGGGCCAACGTCCTGACTTTC. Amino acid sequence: CASSFGSGGHSGANVLTF. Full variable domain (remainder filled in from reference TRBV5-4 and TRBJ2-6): ETGVTQSPTHLIKTRGQQVTLRCSSQSGHNTVSWYQQALGQGPQFIFQYYREEENGRGNFPPRFSGLQFPNYSSELNVNALELDDSALYLCASSFGSGGHSGANVLTFGAGSRLTVL.

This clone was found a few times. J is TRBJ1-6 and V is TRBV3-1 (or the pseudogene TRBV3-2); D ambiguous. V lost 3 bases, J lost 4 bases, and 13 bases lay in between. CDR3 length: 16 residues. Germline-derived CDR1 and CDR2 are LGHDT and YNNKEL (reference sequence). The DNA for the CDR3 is TGTGCCAGCAGCCACGATACCAGTCTTTATAATTCACCCCTCCACTTT. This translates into CASSHDTSLYNSPLHF.

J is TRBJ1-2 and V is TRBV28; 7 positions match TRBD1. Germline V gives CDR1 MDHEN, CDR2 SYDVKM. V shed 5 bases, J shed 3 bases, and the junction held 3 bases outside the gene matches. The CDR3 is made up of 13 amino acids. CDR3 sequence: CASSGTVDYGYTF. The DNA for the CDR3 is TGTGCCAGCAGTGGGACAGTAGACTATGGCTACACCTTC.

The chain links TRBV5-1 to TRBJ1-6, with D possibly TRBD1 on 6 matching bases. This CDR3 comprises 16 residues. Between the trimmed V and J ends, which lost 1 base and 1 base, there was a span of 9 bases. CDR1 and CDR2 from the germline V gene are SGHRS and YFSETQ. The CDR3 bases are TGCGCCAGCAGCTTGAAGACAGGATCCTATAATTCACCCCTCCACTTT. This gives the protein CASSLKTGSYNSPLHF.

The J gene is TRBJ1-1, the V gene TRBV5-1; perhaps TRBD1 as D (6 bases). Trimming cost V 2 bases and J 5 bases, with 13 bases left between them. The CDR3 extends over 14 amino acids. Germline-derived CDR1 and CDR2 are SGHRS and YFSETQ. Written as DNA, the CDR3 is TGCGCCAGCAGCTTAGAAGGGGGTGGAACTGAAGCTTTCTTT. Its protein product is CASSLEGGGTEAFF.

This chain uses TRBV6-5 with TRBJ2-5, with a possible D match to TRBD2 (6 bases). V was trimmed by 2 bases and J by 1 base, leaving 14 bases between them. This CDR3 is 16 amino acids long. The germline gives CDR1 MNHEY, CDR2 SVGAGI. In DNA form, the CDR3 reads TGTGCCAGCAGTTACAGGATCGCGGGAATCCAAGAGACCCAGTACTTC. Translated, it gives CASSYRIAGIQETQYF.

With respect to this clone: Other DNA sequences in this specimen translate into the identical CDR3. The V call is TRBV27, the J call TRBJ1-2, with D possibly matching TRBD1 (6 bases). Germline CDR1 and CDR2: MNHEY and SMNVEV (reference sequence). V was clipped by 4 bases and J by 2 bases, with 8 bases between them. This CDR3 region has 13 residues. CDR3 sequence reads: CASSSQGNYGYTF. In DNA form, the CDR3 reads TGTGCCAGCAGTTCGCAGGGGAACTATGGCTACACCTTC.

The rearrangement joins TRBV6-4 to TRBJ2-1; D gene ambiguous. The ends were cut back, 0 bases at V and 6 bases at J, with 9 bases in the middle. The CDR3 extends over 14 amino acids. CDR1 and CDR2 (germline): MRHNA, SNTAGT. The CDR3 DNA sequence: TGTGCCAGCAGTGACTCCTTCAGGCTCAATGAGCAGTTCTTC. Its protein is CASSDSFRLNEQFF.